Sequencing of this TCR beta chain was carried out in a study of blood T cell repertoires in COVID-19. The assay was immunoSEQ multiplex PCR, and TCRdb's table has in-frame clones only and misses some. The data contain tens of thousands of clones, roughly 86% of them singletons. Sequenced input: peripheral blood. The clonotype was recovered from an older woman with acute or convalescent COVID-19.

The CDR3 spells CASSPEGSNSPLHF. In nucleotides, the CDR3 is TGCGCCAGCAGCCCGGAGGGCAGCAATTCACCCCTCCACTTT. The V and J genes are TRBV4-3 and TRBJ1-6; D remains ambiguous. The CDR3 is 14 amino acids. From germline, CDR1 is LGHNA and CDR2 YSLEER. V was trimmed by 4 bases and J by 7 bases, leaving 11 bases between them.